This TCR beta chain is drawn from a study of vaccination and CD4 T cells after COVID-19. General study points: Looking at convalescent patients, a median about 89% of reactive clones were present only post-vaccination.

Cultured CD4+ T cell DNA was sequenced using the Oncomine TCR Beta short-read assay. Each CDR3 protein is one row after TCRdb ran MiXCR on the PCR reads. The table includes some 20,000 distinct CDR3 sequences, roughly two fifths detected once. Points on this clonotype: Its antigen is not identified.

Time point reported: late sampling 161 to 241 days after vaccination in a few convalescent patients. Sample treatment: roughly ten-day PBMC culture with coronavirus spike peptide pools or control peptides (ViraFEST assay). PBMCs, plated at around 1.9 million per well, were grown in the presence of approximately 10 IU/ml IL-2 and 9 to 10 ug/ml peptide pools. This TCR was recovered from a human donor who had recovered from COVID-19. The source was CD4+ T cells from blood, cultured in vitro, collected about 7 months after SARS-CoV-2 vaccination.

CDR3 nucleotides: TGTGCCAGCAGTCCACTGGCAAATCAGCCCCAGCATTTT. It codes for CASSPLANQPQHF. The rearrangement joins TRBV12-3 or TRBV12-4 to TRBJ1-5; D uncertain. V was cut by 5 bases and J by 4 bases, with 9 bases left in between. CDR3 size: 13 residues.